The 13 T cell receptor beta chains presented below share a single source sample, sequenced in a study of blood T cell repertoires in COVID-19. Sequencing used immunoSEQ multiplex PCR; TCRdb keeps in-frame clones, though not all of them. In the table there are 95,000 to 100,000 clones, approximately 81% of which are singletons. The sample was peripheral blood. All receptors derive from a woman between 65 and 79 years old with active or convalescent COVID-19.

This chain joins TRBV7-2 and TRBJ1-6; no reliable D call. Germline V CDR1 and CDR2: SGHTA, FQGNSA. The CDR3 runs 16 residues. Between the trimmed V and J ends, which lost 5 bases and 0 bases, there was a span of 11 bases. The CDR3, as DNA: TGTGCCAGCAGCCTTAGCCGAAGCTCCTATAATTCACCCCTCCACTTT. Residues: CASSLSRSSYNSPLHF.

The chain carries TRBV4-2 and TRBJ1-2; TRBD1 might be the D (5 bases). Germline V gives CDR1 LGHNA, CDR2 YNFKEQ. The germline V and J ends were trimmed by 0 bases and 8 bases, with 13 bases remaining between them. CDR3 length: 14 residues. Here the CDR3 reads CASSQDPQGQGYTF. The CDR3 DNA reads TGTGCCAGCAGCCAAGATCCCCAGGGTCAGGGCTACACCTTC.

The V call is TRBV5-1, the J call TRBJ1-2, with 12 bases fitting TRBD1. The length of the CDR3 is 16 residues. The junction had 3 bases not matched to a gene; V was cut back by 0 bases and J by 3 bases. Germline CDR1 and CDR2: SGHRS and YFSETQ. The CDR3 nucleotides are TGCGCCAGCAGCTTGGTCGGGACAGGGGGCGACTATGGCTACACCTTC. Its translation is CASSLVGTGGDYGYTF.

The chain recombines TRBV19 with TRBJ1-1; D might be TRBD1 (6 bases). CDR1 and CDR2 (germline): LNHDA, SQIVND (reference sequence). Trimming left V 6 bases short and J 5 bases short, with 19 bases between. The CDR3 runs 15 residues. Written as DNA, the CDR3 is TGTGCCAGTAGGCTGCTACGACAGGATTGGACTGAAGCTTTCTTT. This encodes CASRLLRQDWTEAFF. Full variable domain (remainder filled in from reference TRBV19 and TRBJ1-1): DGGITQSPKYLFRKEGQNVTLSCEQNLNHDAMYWYRQDPGQGLRLIYYSQIVNDFQKGDIAEGYSVSREKKESFPLTVTSAQKNPTAFYLCASRLLRQDWTEAFFGQGTRLTVV.

This chain links TRBV9 with TRBJ2-1; 10 nucleotides match TRBD2. The J segment lost 1 base and the V segment lost 0 bases, leaving 10 bases of the junction unmatched. The CDR3 is made up of 19 amino acids. Germline V gene data show CDR1 as SGDLS and CDR2 as YYNGEE. The chain's CDR3 is CASSVVGETSGLSYNEQFF. The DNA of the CDR3 is TGTGCCAGCAGCGTAGTGGGGGAGACTAGCGGGCTATCCTACAATGAGCAGTTCTTC.

CDR3 amino acids: CASSFRQGLLYEQYF. The CDR3 DNA follows: TGTGCCAGCAGTTTCCGACAGGGCCTTTTGTACGAGCAGTACTTC. The chain links TRBV28 to TRBJ2-7; the match to TRBD1 covers 7 bases. V gave up 3 bases and J gave up 4 bases; unmatched junction bases: 9. CDR1 is MDHEN, CDR2 SYDVKM, per germline. The CDR3 runs 15 residues.

The rearrangement joins TRBV4-2 to TRBJ2-1; TRBD2 is a possible D gene (7 bases). Germline-derived CDR1 and CDR2 are LGHNA and YNFKEQ. This CDR3 spans 16 amino acids. The V gene lost 1 base and the J gene lost 4 bases, with 14 bases spanning the gap. CDR3 residues: CASSQGRGPRYNEQFF. In nucleotides, the CDR3 is TGTGCCAGCAGCCAAGGGCGGGGGCCCCGTTACAATGAGCAGTTCTTC.

The rearrangement uses TRBV6-5 and TRBJ1-5; D is possibly TRBD1 (6 bases). The CDR3 extends over 14 amino acids. Trimming cost V 6 bases and J 2 bases, with 11 bases left between them. Germline loops: CDR1 MNHEY, CDR2 SVGAGI. Here the CDR3 DNA reads TGTGCCAGCAGGCCGCGGGGGCGCAATCAGCCCCAGCATTTT. As protein: CASRPRGRNQPQHF.

The chain joins TRBV27 to TRBJ2-5, with 9 positions matching TRBD2. Trimming took 3 bases from V and 7 from J; bases not matched to a gene: 18. The CDR3 is 18 residues long. The germline CDR1 and CDR2 sequences are MNHEY and SMNVEV (reference sequence). CDR3 loop: CASSFLPPLAGGPGTQYF. For the CDR3, the DNA is TGTGCCAGCAGTTTCCTCCCCCCCCTGGCGGGAGGGCCAGGGACCCAGTACTTC.

The chain combines TRBV9 with TRBJ1-3; TRBD1 is a possible D gene (6 bases). The germline gives CDR1 SGDLS, CDR2 YYNGEE. This CDR3 comprises 16 residues. V was clipped by 7 bases and J by 0 bases, with 17 bases between them. The CDR3 region is CASGQLDRRSGNTIYF. The CDR3 bases are TGTGCCAGCGGACAATTAGACAGGCGCTCTGGAAACACCATATATTTT.

This sequence joins TRBV6-2 or TRBV6-3 and TRBJ2-7, with TRBD2 matching 8 bases. From germline, CDR1 is MNHEY and CDR2 SVGEGT. The length of the CDR3 is 12 residues. V shed 6 bases and J 4 bases; nucleotides not matched to a gene: 2. The CDR3 bases are TGTGCCAGCAGCCGGGGGGGGTACGAGCAGTACTTC. It encodes CASSRGGYEQYF.

This clone was picked up one time. The chain couples TRBV5-8 to TRBJ1-4; D gene uncertain. This CDR3 has 15 amino acids. Germline V gene lookup returns CDR1 SGHTS and CDR2 YDEGEE. Trimming left V 0 bases short and J 8 bases short, with 14 bases between. CDR3 bases: TGTGCCAGCAGCTTGGAGGCGAAACGGGTAGAAAAACTGTTTTTT. It is translated as CASSLEAKRVEKLFF.

The chain combines TRBV6-1 with TRBJ1-5, with D tentatively TRBD1 (5 bases). V gave up 0 bases and J gave up 0 bases, with 15 bases separating them. Per the germline V gene, CDR1 is MNHNS and CDR2 is SASEGT. This CDR3 spans 18 amino acids. The CDR3 reads CASSEALRGGYSNQPQHF. For the CDR3, the DNA is TGTGCCAGCAGTGAAGCGCTTCGCGGGGGTTATAGCAATCAGCCCCAGCATTTT.